Listed below are T cell receptor beta chains from one sample, sequenced in a study of CD8+ T cells in alopecia areata. Some clones are missing from TCRdb's copy, which holds only in-frame ones; the method was immunoSEQ multiplex PCR. In the table there are about 200,000 clones, 55% to 70% of which are singletons. The source material was CD4+ T cells sorted from blood, sampled at week 24, from a patient treated with tofacitinib. The source is a human donor with alopecia areata. Each CDR3 is given with its conserved first and last residue. A D gene is named only where the DNA matches it firmly. Size is stated for part of the rows, as once, few or many counts, or as a class when the clone is expanded.

CDR3	DNA	V	D	size	J
CASRDTRAGTDTQYF	TGTGCCAGCCGGGACACCCGGGCGGGCACAGATACGCAGTATTTT	TRBV5-4	NA	few	TRBJ2-3
CASSLSTDTQYF	TGCGCCAGCAGCCTCAGCACAGATACGCAGTATTTT	TRBV5-1	NA	few	TRBJ2-3
CASSQDRRSGTVNTEAFF	TGCGCCAGCAGCCAAGATCGCCGCTCGGGGACAGTGAACACTGAAGCTTTCTTT	TRBV4-1	TRBD1	NA	TRBJ1-1
CAWSNNRDGYTF	TGTGCCTGGAGTAACAACAGGGATGGCTACACCTTC	TRBV30	NA	NA	TRBJ1-2
CSVDFGGAGEQYF	TGCAGCGTTGATTTCGGGGGGGCAGGAGAGCAGTACTTC	TRBV29-1	TRBD2	once	TRBJ2-7
CAWSVRGGTPYNEQFF	TGTGCCTGGAGTGTACGGGGCGGAACCCCCTACAATGAGCAGTTCTTC	TRBV30	NA	NA	TRBJ2-1
CAWSVRGGYTEAFF	TGTGCCTGGAGTGTTCGGGGGGGATACACTGAAGCTTTCTTT	TRBV30	NA	NA	TRBJ1-1
CASSPEVSGRAVINTQYF	TGCGCCAGCAGCCCAGAGGTCAGCGGGAGGGCCGTCATCAATACGCAGTATTTT	TRBV4-1	TRBD2	few	TRBJ2-3
CASSGTNQETQYF	TGTGCCAGTTCCGGGACAAACCAAGAGACCCAGTACTTC	TRBV7-2	NA	NA	TRBJ2-5
CASSVSPGGDNSPLHF	TGTGCCAGCAGCGTATCACCCGGGGGCGATAATTCACCCCTCCACTTT	TRBV9	NA	NA	TRBJ1-6
CASSVTGVNTEAFF	TGTGCCAGCAGCGTGACAGGGGTGAACACTGAAGCTTTCTTT	TRBV2	TRBD1	once	TRBJ1-1
CASSPPSGSDTQYF	TGCGCCAGCAGCCCCCCTAGCGGGTCGGATACGCAGTATTTT	TRBV5-1	TRBD2	once	TRBJ2-3
CASSLGQGGQREAFF	TGTGCCAGCAGTTTGGGTCAGGGGGGCCAACGAGAAGCTTTCTTT	TRBV27	TRBD1	NA	TRBJ1-1
CASSLEVTSGSGTDTQYF	TGCGCCAGCAGCTTGGAGGTGACTAGCGGGAGTGGTACAGATACGCAGTATTTT	TRBV5-1	TRBD2	once	TRBJ2-3
CASSAQRLARGTDTQYF	TGTGCCAGCAGCGCCCAACGACTAGCTCGCGGTACAGATACGCAGTATTTT	TRBV9	TRBD2	few	TRBJ2-3
CASSPLGQRDTEAFF	TGTGCCAGCTCACCCTTAGGACAGAGGGACACTGAAGCTTTCTTT	TRBV18	NA	NA	TRBJ1-1
CASSFSPPEVWGGYTF	TGTGCCAGCAGCTTTTCCCCACCGGAGGTTTGGGGTGGCTACACCTTC	TRBV7-9	NA	NA	TRBJ1-2
CACRGTQGEKLFF	TGTGCCTGCCGTGGGACGCAGGGTGAAAAACTGTTTTTT	TRBV30	NA	NA	TRBJ1-4
CASSLTGGAEYF	TGTGCCAGCAGTTTGACAGGGGGCGCGGAGTACTTC	TRBV28	TRBD1	few	TRBJ2-7
CSVELPGGWGLDGYTF	TGCAGCGTTGAGCTCCCAGGGGGCTGGGGATTGGATGGCTACACCTTC	TRBV29-1	TRBD1	NA	TRBJ1-2
CSVVSYENTEAFF	TGCAGCGTTGTCTCTTACGAGAACACTGAAGCTTTCTTT	TRBV29-1	NA	NA	TRBJ1-1
CASSNRAGRLQETQYF	TGTGCCAGCAGTAACAGGGCGGGCCGGCTTCAAGAGACCCAGTACTTC	TRBV2	NA	NA	TRBJ2-5
CSAEIAGGLPGEGIQYF	TGCAGCGCAGAAATCGCGGGGGGGCTTCCCGGTGAGGGCATTCAGTACTTC	TRBV29-1	TRBD2	few	TRBJ2-4
CASSPGQGPYEQYF	TGTGCCAGCAGCCCGGGACAGGGTCCGTACGAGCAGTACTTC	TRBV7-2	TRBD1	few	TRBJ2-7
CASIPGGDDNTEAFF	TGTGCCAGCATCCCGGGGGGGGACGACAACACTGAAGCTTTCTTT	TRBV19	NA	NA	TRBJ1-1
CASSQRSLGGTRADTQYF	TGTGCCAGCAGCCAACGTTCCCTGGGGGGAACTAGGGCAGATACGCAGTATTTT	TRBV4-2	NA	few	TRBJ2-3